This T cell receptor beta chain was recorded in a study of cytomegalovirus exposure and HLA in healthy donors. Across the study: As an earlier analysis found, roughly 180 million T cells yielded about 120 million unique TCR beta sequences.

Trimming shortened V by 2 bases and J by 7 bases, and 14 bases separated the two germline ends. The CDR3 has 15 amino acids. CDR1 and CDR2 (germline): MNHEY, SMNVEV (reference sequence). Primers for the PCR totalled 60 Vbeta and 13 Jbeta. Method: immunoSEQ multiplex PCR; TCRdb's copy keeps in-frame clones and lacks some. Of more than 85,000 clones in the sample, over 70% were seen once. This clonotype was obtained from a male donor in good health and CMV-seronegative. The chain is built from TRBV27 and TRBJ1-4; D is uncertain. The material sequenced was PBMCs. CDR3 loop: CASSLARLPGEKLFF. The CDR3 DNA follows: TGTGCCAGCAGTTTAGCAAGACTCCCGGGTGAAAAACTGTTTTTT.